A selection of T cell receptor beta chains follows, all from one sample in a study of T cell repertoires in ileal Crohn's disease. Sequenced by immunoSEQ multiplex PCR; TCRdb stores in-frame clones only, minus some. The table lists some 6,000 clones, 80% of them singletons, with about 43% in the top ten. Sequenced material: ileal tissue. All receptors derive from an adult with Crohn's disease. The CDR3 runs from the conserved cysteine through the conserved F or W. Each record gives: J gene, D gene, clone size, V gene, CDR3 DNA, CDR3 protein. D genes are given only for firm matches. Part of the rows lack a size; the others show once, few, many or a class for expanded clones.

J gene: TRBJ2-1
D gene: .
clone size: .
V gene: TRBV2
CDR3 DNA: TGTGCCAGCAGACCCCGGGCCAACAATGAGCAGTTCTTC
CDR3 protein: CASRPRANNEQFF

J gene: TRBJ1-3
D gene: .
clone size: .
V gene: TRBV11-2
CDR3 DNA: TGTGCCAGCAGCTTAGGATATGCGTCATCGGTGGTGGGAAACACCATATATTTT
CDR3 protein: CASSLGYASSVVGNTIYF

J gene: TRBJ1-1
D gene: .
clone size: .
V gene: TRBV13
CDR3 DNA: TGTGCCAGCAGCTTGGGGGACGGATCTGAAGCTTTCTTT
CDR3 protein: CASSLGDGSEAFF

J gene: TRBJ2-3
D gene: .
clone size: .
V gene: TRBV19
CDR3 DNA: TGTGCCAGTAGTATTACAGGGAGGGGGGGACAAGATACGCAGTATTTT
CDR3 protein: CASSITGRGGQDTQYF

J gene: TRBJ2-7
D gene: .
clone size: medium-sized
V gene: TRBV7-6
CDR3 DNA: TGTGCCAGCAGCTTACGGCAGGATTACGAGCAGTACTTC
CDR3 protein: CASSLRQDYEQYF

J gene: TRBJ2-7
D gene: .
clone size: .
V gene: TRBV7-9
CDR3 DNA: TGTGCCAGCAGCTTAGGGGGGGCAAACGAGCAGTACTTC
CDR3 protein: CASSLGGANEQYF

J gene: TRBJ1-5
D gene: .
clone size: .
V gene: TRBV5-1
CDR3 DNA: TGCGCCAGCAGCCCGGGACACCAAAATCAGCCCCAGCATTTT
CDR3 protein: CASSPGHQNQPQHF

J gene: TRBJ2-3
D gene: .
clone size: .
V gene: TRBV30
CDR3 DNA: TGTGCCTGGAAACCCGGGGGAACTAGCACAGATACGCAGTATTTT
CDR3 protein: CAWKPGGTSTDTQYF

J gene: TRBJ1-2
D gene: .
clone size: .
V gene: TRBV4-3
CDR3 DNA: TGCGCCAGCAGCCAAGGTGGCCGCCTCTATGGCTACACCTTC
CDR3 protein: CASSQGGRLYGYTF

J gene: TRBJ2-3
D gene: .
clone size: .
V gene: TRBV5-1
CDR3 DNA: TGCGCCAGCAGCTCGGCAGTCTCGGATACGCAGTATTTT
CDR3 protein: CASSSAVSDTQYF

J gene: TRBJ2-1
D gene: .
clone size: .
V gene: TRBV11-3
CDR3 DNA: TGTGCCAGCAGCCCAAGAGGCGGCTCTGAGCAGTTCTTC
CDR3 protein: CASSPRGGSEQFF

J gene: TRBJ1-6
D gene: .
clone size: once
V gene: TRBV6-5
CDR3 DNA: TGTGCCAGCAGTAAACAGGGTGGAAATTCACCCCTCCACTTT
CDR3 protein: CASSKQGGNSPLHF

J gene: TRBJ1-1
D gene: .
clone size: .
V gene: TRBV7-3
CDR3 DNA: TGTGCCAGCAGCCAGCAACCGGGACTTATGAACACTGAAGCTTTCTTT
CDR3 protein: CASSQQPGLMNTEAFF

J gene: TRBJ2-7
D gene: .
clone size: once
V gene: TRBV5-4
CDR3 DNA: TGTGCCAGCAGCTTGAAGGGGTACGAGCAGTACTTC
CDR3 protein: CASSLKGYEQYF

J gene: TRBJ1-2
D gene: .
clone size: .
V gene: TRBV11-2
CDR3 DNA: TGTGCCAGCAGCTTAGCGGGCCTTGACTATGGCTACACCTTC
CDR3 protein: CASSLAGLDYGYTF

J gene: TRBJ1-1
D gene: .
clone size: .
V gene: TRBV5-1
CDR3 DNA: TGCGCCAGCAATTCAGGGTTGAACACTGAAGCTTTCTTT
CDR3 protein: CASNSGLNTEAFF

J gene: TRBJ2-7
D gene: TRBD2
clone size: .
V gene: TRBV7-3
CDR3 DNA: TGTGCCAGCAGCTTACAAGCGGGGGTTGAGCAGTACTTC
CDR3 protein: CASSLQAGVEQYF

J gene: TRBJ1-1
D gene: .
clone size: .
V gene: TRBV6-1
CDR3 DNA: TGTGCCAGCACCGAAGGGGGGAACACTGAAGCTTTCTTT
CDR3 protein: CASTEGGNTEAFF

J gene: TRBJ2-7
D gene: .
clone size: .
V gene: TRBV11-2
CDR3 DNA: TGTGCCAGCAGCTTAGTTACCTACGAGCAGTACTTC
CDR3 protein: CASSLVTYEQYF

J gene: TRBJ2-2
D gene: .
clone size: .
V gene: TRBV28
CDR3 DNA: TGTGCCAGCAGGACGGGGGGCCCAAACACCGGGGAGCTGTTTTTT
CDR3 protein: CASRTGGPNTGELFF

J gene: TRBJ1-5
D gene: .
clone size: once
V gene: TRBV19
CDR3 DNA: TGTGCCAGTAGTACTACTGCCAGGGAAGCGGGTAATCAGCCCCAGCATTTT
CDR3 protein: CASSTTAREAGNQPQHF

J gene: TRBJ1-1
D gene: .
clone size: once
V gene: TRBV5-1
CDR3 DNA: TGCGCCAGCAGCCAAAGGCCCCCCGAGGGGACTGAAGCTTTCTTT
CDR3 protein: CASSQRPPEGTEAFF

J gene: TRBJ1-1
D gene: .
clone size: .
V gene: TRBV5-1
CDR3 DNA: TGCGCCAGCAGATTGGACCGACTGAACACTGAAGCTTTCTTT
CDR3 protein: CASRLDRLNTEAFF

J gene: TRBJ1-1
D gene: .
clone size: .
V gene: TRBV6-4
CDR3 DNA: TGTGCCAGCAGGCCACAGCCGAACACTGAAGCTTTCTTT
CDR3 protein: CASRPQPNTEAFF

J gene: TRBJ2-7
D gene: TRBD1
clone size: .
V gene: TRBV28
CDR3 DNA: TGTGCCAGCAGCTCCACCGGGACAGGCATCTACGAGCAGTACTTC
CDR3 protein: CASSSTGTGIYEQYF

J gene: TRBJ1-1
D gene: TRBD1
clone size: .
V gene: TRBV6-5
CDR3 DNA: TGTGCCAGCAGTCGACAGGGAAGGGGGAACACTGAAGCTTTCTTT
CDR3 protein: CASSRQGRGNTEAFF

J gene: TRBJ2-7
D gene: TRBD2
clone size: few
V gene: TRBV18
CDR3 DNA: TGTGCCACCAGCGGGGGGGCCTACGAGCAGTACTTC
CDR3 protein: CATSGGAYEQYF

J gene: TRBJ2-2
D gene: TRBD1
clone size: .
V gene: TRBV27
CDR3 DNA: TGTGCCAGCAGTTCCCCCGGACAGGGGTTGGGCGGGGAGCTGTTTTTT
CDR3 protein: CASSSPGQGLGGELFF

J gene: TRBJ2-7
D gene: .
clone size: few
V gene: TRBV7-2
CDR3 DNA: TGTGCCAGCAGCCTACAGAGATACGAGCAGTACTTC
CDR3 protein: CASSLQRYEQYF

J gene: TRBJ2-1
D gene: TRBD2
clone size: few
V gene: TRBV5-4
CDR3 DNA: TGTGCCAGCAGCTTGGAACTAGCGGGGGGCAATGAGCAGTTCTTC
CDR3 protein: CASSLELAGGNEQFF

J gene: TRBJ2-7
D gene: .
clone size: once
V gene: TRBV15
CDR3 DNA: TGTGCCACCAGCAGAGGGCGGGGAATCGGGTACGAGCAGTACTTC
CDR3 protein: CATSRGRGIGYEQYF

J gene: TRBJ1-2
D gene: .
clone size: few
V gene: TRBV4-1
CDR3 DNA: TGCGCCAGCAGCCAAGATTATCCAGACTATGGCTACACCTTC
CDR3 protein: CASSQDYPDYGYTF

J gene: TRBJ1-5
D gene: .
clone size: .
V gene: TRBV6-1
CDR3 DNA: TGTGCCAGCTCAAAGGCCCCTCTAAATCAGCCCCAGCATTTT
CDR3 protein: CASSKAPLNQPQHF

J gene: TRBJ2-1
D gene: TRBD2
clone size: .
V gene: TRBV7-7
CDR3 DNA: TGTGCCAGCAGCCTGACTAGCGGGGGCTCCTACAATGAGCAGTTCTTC
CDR3 protein: CASSLTSGGSYNEQFF

J gene: TRBJ2-3
D gene: TRBD1
clone size: .
V gene: TRBV13
CDR3 DNA: TGTGCCAGCAGCAGCACGGGACAGATAGATACGCAGTATTTT
CDR3 protein: CASSSTGQIDTQYF

J gene: TRBJ1-2
D gene: .
clone size: .
V gene: TRBV19
CDR3 DNA: TGTGCCAGTAGTAGGCAGATCGGGGACTATGGCTACACCTTC
CDR3 protein: CASSRQIGDYGYTF

J gene: TRBJ1-2
D gene: TRBD1
clone size: once
V gene: TRBV5-1
CDR3 DNA: TGCGCCAGCACCGGGGGACAGGGGGCCGGTGGCTACACCTTC
CDR3 protein: CASTGGQGAGGYTF

J gene: TRBJ1-2
D gene: .
clone size: .
V gene: TRBV5-6
CDR3 DNA: TGTGCCAGCAGCTTGTTTAGTTATGGCTACACCTTC
CDR3 protein: CASSLFSYGYTF

J gene: TRBJ1-1
D gene: .
clone size: .
V gene: TRBV29-1
CDR3 DNA: TGCAGCGGGCCCGGATTGGGGGGCCCCTCTTTGAACACTGAAGCTTTCTTT
CDR3 protein: CSGPGLGGPSLNTEAFF

J gene: TRBJ2-3
D gene: TRBD2
clone size: .
V gene: TRBV27
CDR3 DNA: TGTGCCAGCAGGCGAGTAGCGGGGGGGTTCACAGATACGCAGTATTTT
CDR3 protein: CASRRVAGGFTDTQYF

J gene: TRBJ2-3
D gene: .
clone size: .
V gene: TRBV7-2
CDR3 DNA: TGTGCCAGCAGCTCCCGGTCGGATACGCAGTATTTT
CDR3 protein: CASSSRSDTQYF

J gene: TRBJ1-5
D gene: .
clone size: .
V gene: TRBV10-3
CDR3 DNA: TGTGCCATCAGTGTAGAGCAGGGCCGTCAGCCCCAGCATTTT
CDR3 protein: CAISVEQGRQPQHF

J gene: TRBJ1-2
D gene: .
clone size: .
V gene: TRBV4-3
CDR3 DNA: TGCGCCAGCAGCCAAGAAAGGGGAACTGGCTACACCTTC
CDR3 protein: CASSQERGTGYTF

J gene: TRBJ2-3
D gene: .
clone size: .
V gene: TRBV6-5
CDR3 DNA: TGTGCCAGCAGCTCGAGCACAGATACGCAGTATTTT
CDR3 protein: CASSSSTDTQYF

J gene: TRBJ1-2
D gene: .
clone size: .
V gene: TRBV18
CDR3 DNA: TGTGCCAGCTCACCTGATACTCGGTACGATGGCTACACCTTC
CDR3 protein: CASSPDTRYDGYTF

J gene: TRBJ2-2
D gene: .
clone size: few
V gene: TRBV5-1
CDR3 DNA: TGCGCCAGCAGATTTGCAGGGCGCGACACCGGGGAGCTGTTTTTT
CDR3 protein: CASRFAGRDTGELFF

J gene: TRBJ2-1
D gene: .
clone size: .
V gene: TRBV10-3
CDR3 DNA: TGTGCCATCAGTGAGCTCTTGGATCCCCCCGAGCAGTTCTTC
CDR3 protein: CAISELLDPPEQFF

J gene: TRBJ2-3
D gene: .
clone size: .
V gene: TRBV4-1
CDR3 DNA: TGCGCCAGCAGCCAAGACGGTTACCGGGCCACAGATACGCAGTATTTT
CDR3 protein: CASSQDGYRATDTQYF

J gene: TRBJ1-2
D gene: .
clone size: .
V gene: TRBV6-1
CDR3 DNA: TGTGCCAGCAGCCTCCGACAGTTATTCGCTGGCTACACCTTC
CDR3 protein: CASSLRQLFAGYTF

J gene: TRBJ2-6
D gene: .
clone size: .
V gene: TRBV5-1
CDR3 DNA: TGCGCCAGCAGCTTGGACATCTCTGGGGCCAACGTCCTGACTTTC
CDR3 protein: CASSLDISGANVLTF

J gene: TRBJ2-3
D gene: TRBD2
clone size: .
V gene: TRBV6-1
CDR3 DNA: TGTGCCAGCAGTGAAGAGATGAGGGGACTAGTGAACAATAGCAGGGATACGCAGTATTTT
CDR3 protein: CASSEEMRGLVNNSRDTQYF

J gene: TRBJ2-3
D gene: .
clone size: once
V gene: TRBV7-3
CDR3 DNA: TGTGCCAGCAGCCAAAGGGACGGCATAGATACGCAGTATTTT
CDR3 protein: CASSQRDGIDTQYF

J gene: TRBJ2-3
D gene: .
clone size: .
V gene: TRBV27
CDR3 DNA: TGTGCCAGCAGTTTCGCTAGCACAGATACGCAGTATTTT
CDR3 protein: CASSFASTDTQYF

J gene: TRBJ2-7
D gene: TRBD2
clone size: .
V gene: TRBV5-1
CDR3 DNA: TGCGCCAGCAGCTTGGCCGGGGGGAAGTACGAGCAGTACTTC
CDR3 protein: CASSLAGGKYEQYF